The 20 T cell receptor beta chains below were found in one sample sequenced in a study of blood T cell repertoires in COVID-19. TCRdb keeps only in-frame clones here, not all; method: immunoSEQ multiplex PCR. The data show roughly 260,000 clones, about 87% seen once. The sample was peripheral blood. The receptors were gathered from a man aged 55 to 70 who had recovered from COVID-19.

V usage is TRBV9 and J usage is TRBJ1-3; D possibly corresponds to TRBD1 (5 bases). This CDR3 comprises 16 residues. Trimming removed 4 bases at V and 0 bases at J, with 14 bases between. Germline V gene sequence: CDR1 SGDLS, CDR2 YYNGEE. The CDR3 region has the DNA TGTGCCAGCAGCCTTACTGGGGGGAGCTCTGGAAACACCATATATTTT. Translation gives CASSLTGGSSGNTIYF. Using reference TRBV9 and TRBJ1-3 for the parts outside the CDR3, the full variable domain is DSGVTQTPKHLITATGQRVTLRCSPRSGDLSVYWYQQSLDQGLQFLIQYYNGEERAKGNILERFSAQQFPDLHSELNLSSLELGDSALYFCASSLTGGSSGNTIYFGEGSWLTVV.

The chain links TRBV2 to TRBJ1-1, with D possibly matching TRBD1 (5 bases). Per germline, CDR1 SNHLY and CDR2 FYNNEI. The CDR3 is 15 residues long. V was trimmed by 7 bases and J by 1 base, leaving 16 bases between them. This CDR3 reads CASTGEGSKNTEAFF. In DNA, the CDR3 is TGTGCCAGCACCGGGGAGGGGAGCAAGAACACTGAAGCTTTCTTT.

The rearrangement joins TRBV25-1 to TRBJ2-1; 9 positions match TRBD1. Trimming cost V 6 bases and J 8 bases; bases outside gene matches: 8. The CDR3 has 14 amino acids. Germline V gene lookup returns CDR1 MGHDK and CDR2 SYGVNS. The CDR3: CASSQTGGPHEQFF. For the CDR3, the DNA is TGTGCCAGCAGCCAAACAGGGGGCCCCCATGAGCAGTTCTTC.

This chain joins TRBV18 and TRBJ2-5; 12 bases align to TRBD2. J was trimmed by 2 bases and V by 3 bases; bases with no gene match: 7. The CDR3 has 17 amino acids. Germline V gives CDR1 KGHSH, CDR2 LQKENI. CDR3 sequence: CASSPSTSGGYQETQYF. The CDR3 coding sequence is TGTGCCAGCTCACCTTCGACTAGCGGGGGCTATCAAGAGACCCAGTACTTC.

This rearrangement joins TRBV4-1 to TRBJ1-4, with a possible D match to TRBD1 (5 bases). The CDR3 is 16 amino acids. Trimming shortened V by 4 bases and J by 8 bases, and 20 bases separated the two germline ends. CDR1 and CDR2 (germline): MGHRA, YSYEKL. CDR3 sequence: CASSPPGGGEYEKLFF. The CDR3 DNA reads TGCGCCAGCAGCCCCCCCGGGGGGGGAGAGTACGAAAAACTGTTTTTT.

This clone has only one observation. The sample contains more than one DNA sequence encoding this CDR3. The rearrangement links TRBV6-5 to TRBJ1-3, with 7 bases lining up with TRBD1. From germline, CDR1 is MNHEY and CDR2 SVGAGI. The CDR3 is 13 amino acids. With 8 bases clipped from V and 3 bases from J, the junction kept 4 bases outside the gene matches. The CDR3: CASGGTVGNTIYF. Written as DNA, the CDR3 is TGTGCCAGCGGAGGGACAGTTGGAAACACCATATATTTT.

The rearrangement links TRBV5-4 to TRBJ2-1; 13 nucleotides align to TRBD2. Germline CDR1 reads SGHNT; CDR2 reads YYREEE (reference sequence). This CDR3 is 17 amino acids long. Unmatched junction bases numbered 4, after V lost 0 bases and J lost 4 bases. The CDR3 bases are TGTGCCAGCAGCTTGGAGGGACTAGCGGGGCCTTACAATGAGCAGTTCTTC. Protein: CASSLEGLAGPYNEQFF.

This clone was counted between two and nine times. The gene calls are TRBV18 and TRBJ1-2; D gene unclear. V lost 1 base and J 5 bases, leaving 14 bases between the germline ends. The CDR3 extends over 15 amino acids. CDR1 KGHSH and CDR2 LQKENI come from the germline V gene. CDR3 DNA: TGTGCCAGCTCACCACAAAACCCGGGAATGTATGGCTACACCTTC. As protein: CASSPQNPGMYGYTF.

The V and J genes are TRBV3-1 (or the pseudogene TRBV3-2) and TRBJ2-2; the D gene is possibly TRBD2 (5 bases). V was pared by 4 bases and J by 0 bases, with 12 bases between. Germline V gene sequence: CDR1 LGHDT, CDR2 YNNKEL (reference sequence). CDR3 length equals 16 residues. The CDR3 region is CASSPPGFTNTGELFF. CDR3 DNA: TGTGCCAGCAGCCCACCGGGATTTACGAACACCGGGGAGCTGTTTTTT.

The chain links TRBV5-1 to TRBJ1-4, with TRBD1 matching over 7 bases. Germline CDR1 reads SGHRS; CDR2 reads YFSETQ. J gave up 5 bases and V 6 bases, and 10 bases lay outside the gene matches. This CDR3 spans 15 amino acids. The CDR3: CASTGRTGINEKLFF. The CDR3 coding sequence is TGCGCCAGCACCGGCAGGACAGGAATAAATGAAAAACTGTTTTTT.

CDR3 DNA: TGTGCCAGCAGTCCCTACCCAACAGGGGCCTACGAGCAGTACTTC. Its protein product is CASSPYPTGAYEQYF. The rearrangement joins TRBV6-5 to TRBJ2-7, with 7 bases lining up with TRBD1. V gave up 5 bases and J gave up 2 bases; unmatched junction bases: 9. The CDR3 has 15 residues. Germline loops: CDR1 MNHEY, CDR2 SVGAGI.

This clone came up once. The rearrangement joins TRBV6-5 to TRBJ1-1; tentatively, D is TRBD1 (6 bases). This CDR3 spans 15 amino acids. In germline, CDR1 is MNHEY, CDR2 SVGAGI. Trimming removed 4 bases at V and 6 bases at J, with 18 bases between. In DNA, the CDR3 is TGTGCCAGCAGTTCGTCCGGCACAGGGTCCCCTGAAGCTTTCTTT. Translated: CASSSSGTGSPEAFF.

V is TRBV10-3 and J is TRBJ1-5; D may be TRBD1 (5 bases). CDR3 size: 16 residues. From germline, CDR1 is ENHRY and CDR2 SYGVKD. V gave up 4 bases and J gave up 2 bases, with 15 bases separating them. The CDR3 loop reads CAISAGQGGGNQPQHF. As DNA, the CDR3 is TGTGCCATCAGTGCCGGCCAGGGAGGTGGCAATCAGCCCCAGCATTTT.

Notes on this clone: Other DNA variants within this sample encode the same CDR3. V is TRBV4-1 and J is TRBJ2-7; D uncertain. This CDR3 comprises 15 residues. Deletions cut 0 bases from V and 0 bases from J, with 9 bases between. Germline V gene lookup returns CDR1 MGHRA and CDR2 YSYEKL. The CDR3 region is CASSQDGQVSYEQYF. The CDR3 DNA reads TGCGCCAGCAGCCAAGATGGGCAAGTCTCCTACGAGCAGTACTTC.

This clone has just one count. The V call is TRBV19, the J call TRBJ2-2; possibly TRBD2 for D (6 bases). V was trimmed by 9 bases and J by 0 bases, leaving 8 bases between them. CDR3 size: 13 residues. The germline V gene encodes CDR1 LNHDA and CDR2 SQIVND (reference sequence). The CDR3 is CASGTSNTGELFF. CDR3 coding DNA: TGTGCCAGCGGGACTTCGAACACCGGGGAGCTGTTTTTT.

This chain uses TRBV5-3 with TRBJ2-7; the match to TRBD1 covers 7 bases. TRBV5-3 is placed among ORFs of uncertain function. This CDR3 has 16 amino acids. Trimming took 0 bases from V and 5 from J; bases not matched to a gene: 11. The CDR3 here is CARSLAAGGLYNEQYF. CDR3 DNA: TGTGCCAGAAGCTTGGCCGCAGGGGGTTTATACAACGAGCAGTACTTC.

The genes are TRBV2 and TRBJ1-6; unclear D gene. Germline CDR1 reads SNHLY; CDR2 reads FYNNEI. The CDR3 consists of 15 residues. V lost 3 bases to trimming and J lost 8 bases, with 14 bases between them. CDR3 sequence: CASSDSRIDDSPLHF. In DNA, the CDR3 is TGTGCCAGCAGTGATTCGCGGATCGATGATTCACCCCTCCACTTT.

The chain recombines TRBV30 with TRBJ1-4; D perhaps matches TRBD1 (5 bases). Germline loops: CDR1 GTSNPN, CDR2 SVGIG (reference sequence). Trimming removed 2 bases at V and 4 bases at J, with 11 bases between. There are 14 residues in the CDR3. Written as DNA, the CDR3 is TGTGCCTGGAGTTGGGGCAGGAGTAATGAAAAACTGTTTTTT. Translating it yields CAWSWGRSNEKLFF.

The CDR3 region is CASSLEGLAGGRTDTQYF. The CDR3 nucleotides are TGTGCCAGCAGCTTAGAAGGACTAGCGGGGGGCCGCACAGATACGCAGTATTTT. The rearrangement uses TRBV11-3 and TRBJ2-3; the match to TRBD2 covers 14 bases. The CDR3 spans 18 residues. V shed 0 bases, J shed 1 base, and the junction held 3 bases outside the gene matches. Germline V CDR1 and CDR2: SGHNT, YENEEA.

This clone was picked up a small number of times. V and J are TRBV18 and TRBJ2-4; 7 positions agree with TRBD1. This CDR3 region has 15 residues. V shed 3 bases and J 9 bases; nucleotides not matched to a gene: 11. The V gene's germline CDR1 is KGHSH and CDR2 LQKENI. CDR3 residues: CASSPPVGGAIIQYF. In DNA form, the CDR3 reads TGTGCCAGCTCACCTCCGGTAGGGGGCGCGATCATTCAGTACTTC.